This passage covers 24 T cell receptor beta chains from one sample sequenced in a study of blood T cell repertoires in COVID-19 (dated by TCRdb to 2019 to 2021). Library generation was performed with the immunoSEQ multiplex PCR assay. TCRdb provides this immuneACCESS table in a form limited to in-frame rearrangements. Some clones are lacking; in checked studies, under half of them reflect an unresolved V gene, and why the rest are absent is not known. This sample comprises approximately 50,000 clones, more than 75% of them detected only once. The ten largest clones add up to under 30% of the sample. Input material: peripheral blood. These receptors were collected from a woman aged 80 or over with acute or convalescent COVID-19.

This chain uses TRBV2 with TRBJ2-7; no clear D. The germline CDR1 and CDR2 sequences are SNHLY and FYNNEI. Trimming took 3 bases from V and 2 from J, leaving 8 bases between them. CDR3 size: 13 residues. This CDR3 is CASSDSSPYEQYV. The CDR3 DNA reads TGTGCCAGCAGTGATAGCTCGCCCTACGAGCAGTACGTC.

DNA of the CDR3: TGTGCCACCAGTTACAGGGAGCGGTATGGCTACACCTTC. It specifies CATSYRERYGYTF. J is TRBJ1-2 and V is TRBV15, with D possibly being TRBD1 (6 bases). With 6 bases removed from V and 5 bases from J, the gap between germline ends came to 13 bases. In germline, CDR1 is LNHNV, CDR2 YYDKDF (reference sequence). This CDR3 is 13 amino acids long.

The chain joins TRBV5-4 to TRBJ2-1; 7 positions match TRBD2. The CDR3 consists of 13 residues. The germline V gene has CDR1 SGHNT and CDR2 YYREEE (reference sequence). V was clipped by 2 bases and J by 8 bases; unmatched bases: 4. CDR3 residues: CASSFYGGDEQFF. CDR3 nucleotides: TGTGCCAGCAGCTTTTATGGGGGGGATGAGCAGTTCTTC.

The gene calls are TRBV7-9 and TRBJ1-5; 8 bases fit TRBD1. Trimming at V came to 5 bases and at J to 4 bases, leaving 4 bases not matched to a gene. CDR1 and CDR2 (germline): SEHNR, FQNEAQ (reference sequence). CDR3 length: 14 amino acids. The CDR3 sequence is CASSQDRVNQPQHF. CDR3 in DNA: TGTGCCAGCAGCCAGGACAGGGTAAATCAGCCCCAGCATTTT.

The rearrangement joins TRBV6-5 to TRBJ1-6; D unclear. This CDR3 has 14 residues. V gave up 0 bases and J gave up 5 bases, with 5 bases separating them. CDR1 is MNHEY, CDR2 SVGAGI, per germline. CDR3 region: CASSYSGDNSPLHF. The CDR3 region has the DNA TGTGCCAGCAGTTACTCAGGAGATAATTCACCCCTCCACTTT.

CDR3 region: CASSEFQGGEKLFF. CDR3 DNA: TGTGCCAGCAGTGAATTTCAGGGAGGGGAAAAACTGTTTTTT. The chain employs TRBV6-1 and TRBJ1-4; D perhaps matches TRBD1 (5 bases). CDR1 and CDR2 from the germline V gene are MNHNS and SASEGT. With 2 bases removed from V and 8 bases from J, the gap between germline ends came to 12 bases. This CDR3 has 14 residues.

This chain joins TRBV28 and TRBJ2-7; 12 bases are shared with TRBD1. The length of the CDR3 is 14 residues. Germline loops: CDR1 MDHEN, CDR2 SYDVKM. Trimming at V came to 6 bases and at J to 2 bases, leaving 2 bases not matched to a gene. The CDR3 is CASRGQGAAYEQYF. For the CDR3, the DNA is TGTGCCAGCAGGGGACAGGGGGCCGCCTACGAGCAGTACTTC.

The chain recombines TRBV2 with TRBJ1-6, with TRBD1 as a possible D gene (6 bases). There are 14 residues in the CDR3. Looked up from germline, CDR1 is SNHLY and CDR2 is FYNNEI. The V and J ends lost 5 bases and 5 bases respectively, with 10 bases between them. CDR3 loop: CASSPRGDNSPLHF. CDR3 coding DNA: TGTGCCAGCAGTCCCAGGGGAGATAATTCACCCCTCCACTTT.

The rearrangement joins TRBV10-2 to TRBJ1-4, with a tentative D call TRBD1 (6 bases). V was trimmed by 3 bases and J by 8 bases, leaving 7 bases between them. The germline gives CDR1 WSHSY, CDR2 SAAADI. The CDR3 totals 12 residues. The CDR3 coding sequence is TGCGCCAGCAGTGAACAGGGCGAAAAACTGTTTTTT. It encodes CASSEQGEKLFF.

This clone has only a few counts. The V call is TRBV5-1, the J call TRBJ2-7, with 9 bases that match TRBD1. After removal of 3 bases from V and 1 base from J, the junction contained 8 bases not matched to a gene. The germline V gene has CDR1 SGHRS and CDR2 YFSETQ. The length of the CDR3 is 16 residues. CDR3 coding DNA: TGCGCCAGCAGCTGGGACAGGGAGGGACCTTCCTACGAGCAGTACGTC. This translates into CASSWDREGPSYEQYV.

The rearrangement links TRBV19 to TRBJ1-4; TRBD1 is a possible D gene (5 bases). Trimming took 6 bases from V and 7 from J, leaving 15 bases between them. In germline, CDR1 is LNHDA, CDR2 SQIVND (reference sequence). The CDR3 runs 14 residues. The CDR3 loop reads CASRPGWRGEKLFF. The CDR3 DNA follows: TGTGCCAGTAGGCCAGGGTGGAGGGGTGAAAAACTGTTTTTT.

The J gene is TRBJ1-6, the V gene TRBV7-9; possibly TRBD1 for D (6 bases). Germline CDR1 and CDR2: SEHNR and FQNEAQ (reference sequence). The ends were cut back, 6 bases at V and 5 bases at J, with 14 bases in the middle. CDR3 length: 15 amino acids. The chain's CDR3 is CASSRAGADNSPLHF. CDR3 coding DNA: TGTGCCAGCAGTAGGGCAGGGGCAGATAATTCACCCCTCCACTTT.

CDR3 DNA sequence: TGTGCCAGCAGCCTACAGGGAACCCATATAGGCAATGAGCAGTTCTTC. Translation: CASSLQGTHIGNEQFF. The gene calls are TRBV28 and TRBJ2-1, with D possibly matching TRBD1 (6 bases). Germline V gives CDR1 MDHEN, CDR2 SYDVKM. Trimming took 6 bases from V and 6 from J, leaving 21 bases between them. The CDR3 is 16 amino acids.

The V call is TRBV7-6, the J call TRBJ1-4, with unresolved D. Trimming removed 5 bases at V and 5 bases at J, with 24 bases between. CDR1 is SGHVS, CDR2 FNYEAQ, per germline. The CDR3 contains 18 residues. CDR3 sequence: CASSRNNHQLDLNEKLFF. The CDR3 DNA reads TGTGCCAGCAGCCGTAACAACCACCAACTGGACTTGAATGAAAAACTGTTTTTT.

This clone was picked up one time. The chain couples TRBV5-4 to TRBJ2-1, with 11 bases matching TRBD2. V shed 4 bases and J 2 bases; nucleotides not matched to a gene: 2. CDR3 length: 15 residues. Germline assignment: CDR1 SGHNT and CDR2 YYREEE (reference sequence). The CDR3 sequence: CASSPSGGTYNEQFF. CDR3 DNA sequence: TGTGCCAGCAGCCCTAGCGGGGGGACCTACAATGAGCAGTTCTTC.

This rearrangement joins TRBV4-2 to TRBJ1-2, with a weak D call TRBD1 (5 bases). V shed 0 bases and J shed 3 bases, with 8 bases lying between them. Germline V CDR1 and CDR2: LGHNA, YNFKEQ. The CDR3 sequence is 14 residues long. The CDR3 sequence: CASSQDGAYYGYTF. The CDR3 DNA reads as TGTGCCAGCAGCCAAGATGGGGCCTACTATGGCTACACCTTC.

The chain combines TRBV4-1 with TRBJ2-3, with D perhaps TRBD2 (5 bases). The CDR3 covers 17 residues. Germline CDR1 is MGHRA and CDR2 is YSYEKL. Trimming removed 3 bases at V and 2 bases at J, with 18 bases between. Here the CDR3 reads CASSQLDLLPSTDTQYF. DNA for the CDR3: TGCGCCAGCAGCCAGCTGGACTTGCTTCCTTCCACAGATACGCAGTATTTT.

The chain uses TRBV11-1 and TRBJ2-7, with D tentatively TRBD1 (5 bases). The CDR3 sequence is 12 residues long. Trimming cost V 4 bases and J 5 bases, with 9 bases left between them. The V gene's germline CDR1 is SGHAT and CDR2 FQDESV (reference sequence). CDR3 sequence: CASSSQGNEQYF. The CDR3 DNA reads as TGTGCCAGCAGCTCTCAGGGAAACGAGCAGTACTTC.

The sample holds a few counts of this clone. The chain has TRBV19 and TRBJ2-2; weak D call: TRBD1 (5 bases). This CDR3 has 14 amino acids. The V gene lost 3 bases and the J gene lost 7 bases, with 12 bases spanning the gap. Germline lookup yields CDR1 LNHDA and CDR2 SQIVND (reference sequence). CDR3 protein: CASSIWGTSGELFF. CDR3 DNA: TGTGCCAGTAGTATTTGGGGCACGAGCGGGGAGCTGTTTTTT. Supplemented by reference TRBV19 and TRBJ2-2, the full variable domain reads DGGITQSPKYLFRKEGQNVTLSCEQNLNHDAMYWYRQDPGQGLRLIYYSQIVNDFQKGDIAEGYSVSREKKESFPLTVTSAQKNPTAFYLCASSIWGTSGELFFGEGSRLTVL.

The rearrangement joins TRBV4-1 to TRBJ1-4; tentative D call: TRBD1 (6 bases). The CDR3 is 16 residues long. V gave up 0 bases and J gave up 6 bases, with 14 bases separating them. Germline V CDR1 and CDR2: MGHRA, YSYEKL. CDR3: CASSQDRYRDYEKLFF. The CDR3 nucleotides read TGCGCCAGCAGCCAAGATAGGTACAGGGATTATGAAAAACTGTTTTTT.

The V and J genes are TRBV10-3 and TRBJ1-2; 7 bases map to TRBD1. The CDR3 has 12 amino acids. CDR1 and CDR2 from the germline V gene are ENHRY and SYGVKD. Unmatched junction bases numbered 3, after V lost 4 bases and J lost 7 bases. In DNA form, the CDR3 reads TGTGCCATCAGTGTCAACAGGGGTGGCTACACCTTC. It is translated as CAISVNRGGYTF.

The chain links TRBV6-1 to TRBJ1-6; D is perhaps TRBD1 (5 bases). The CDR3 sequence is 14 residues long. The germline V gene has CDR1 MNHNS and CDR2 SASEGT. Trimming removed 1 base from V and 7 bases from J, with 8 bases in between. The CDR3 loop is CASSEGRVNSPLHF. The CDR3 coding sequence is TGTGCCAGCAGTGAAGGCAGGGTAAATTCACCCCTCCACTTT.

The chain has TRBV5-1 and TRBJ2-5; weak D call: TRBD2 (6 bases). V dropped 0 bases and J dropped 1 base, with 10 bases sitting between them. This CDR3 spans 15 amino acids. Germline V gives CDR1 SGHRS, CDR2 YFSETQ. The CDR3 reads CASSLGGGTQETQYF. DNA for the CDR3: TGCGCCAGCAGCTTGGGAGGCGGGACCCAAGAGACCCAGTACTTC.

The rearrangement joins TRBV27 to TRBJ1-2, with 10 bases lining up with TRBD1. Germline V gives CDR1 MNHEY, CDR2 SMNVEV (reference sequence). V shed 2 bases, J shed 2 bases, and the junction held 2 bases outside the gene matches. This CDR3 spans 15 amino acids. The CDR3: CASSLKGQGNYGYTF. The CDR3 nucleotides read TGTGCCAGCAGTTTAAAGGGACAGGGGAACTATGGCTACACCTTC.